This note documents a single TCR beta chain sequence. This record belongs to a study of blood T cell repertoires in COVID-19. For the study at large: Both acute and convalescent COVID-19 samples were obtained from the United States, Italy and Spain. Sample material is recorded as cDNA or gDNA derived from T cells, B-cell-depleted T cells, or PBMCs.

In the original workflow: Reference gene primer amplification gave nucleated cell count estimates. Sequenced by immunoSEQ multiplex PCR; TCRdb stores in-frame clones only, minus some. V, J and clone size are taken as reported in that table, and D and trimming were inferred from the DNA itself. The table has under 350,000 clones, approximately 85% seen once. Sequences were obtained from peripheral blood. This sequence originates from a woman in her sixties or seventies with acute or convalescent COVID-19.

The CDR3 sequence is CACQPTGAGNQPQHF. The CDR3 region has the DNA TGTGCCTGCCAACCGACAGGGGCTGGCAATCAGCCCCAGCATTTT. The chain joins TRBV19 to TRBJ1-5, with 8 positions matching TRBD1. The CDR3 extends over 15 amino acids. The germline V gene has CDR1 LNHDA and CDR2 SQIVND (reference sequence). V shed 11 bases, J shed 2 bases, and the junction held 11 bases outside the gene matches.